Listed here are 2 T cell receptor beta chains from one sample, sequenced in a study of cytomegalovirus exposure and HLA in healthy donors. It was with 60 Vbeta and 13 Jbeta primers that the PCR ran. TCRdb's table, derived via immunoSEQ multiplex PCR, lists solely in-frame clones and lacks some. This repertoire comprises 200,000 to 250,000 clones; its ten largest clones make up around 0.95%. The specimen sequenced was PBMCs. The receptor source for this set is a woman in her twenties or thirties in good health and CMV-seropositive.

The genes are TRBV11-2 and TRBJ2-1, with D possibly TRBD2 on 7 matching bases. The CDR3 is made up of 14 amino acids. Germline values: CDR1 SGHAT, CDR2 FQNNGV. The V end was cut by 5 bases, the J end by 7 bases, with 15 bases between. The CDR3 protein is CASSNRGARNEQFF. CDR3 nucleotides: TGTGCCAGCAGCAACCGGGGGGCCAGGAATGAGCAGTTCTTC.

V is TRBV5-1 and J is TRBJ2-1, with D possibly matching TRBD2 (6 bases). Germline V gene sequence: CDR1 SGHRS, CDR2 YFSETQ. The CDR3 consists of 16 residues. Trimming cost V 3 bases and J 4 bases, with 17 bases left between them. CDR3 in amino acids: CASSWYEGGKYNEQFF. CDR3 DNA: TGCGCCAGCAGCTGGTACGAGGGAGGTAAATACAATGAGCAGTTCTTC.